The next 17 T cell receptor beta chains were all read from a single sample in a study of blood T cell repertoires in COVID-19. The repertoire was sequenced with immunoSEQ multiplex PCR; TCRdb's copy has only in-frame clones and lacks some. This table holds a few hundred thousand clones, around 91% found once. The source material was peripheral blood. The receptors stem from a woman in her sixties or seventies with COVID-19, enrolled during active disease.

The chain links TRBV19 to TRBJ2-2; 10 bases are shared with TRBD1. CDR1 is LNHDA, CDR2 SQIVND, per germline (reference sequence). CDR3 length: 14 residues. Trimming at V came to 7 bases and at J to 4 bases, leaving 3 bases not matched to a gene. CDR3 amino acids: CASKGQGTTGELFF. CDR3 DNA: TGTGCCAGTAAGGGACAGGGGACCACCGGGGAGCTGTTTTTT.

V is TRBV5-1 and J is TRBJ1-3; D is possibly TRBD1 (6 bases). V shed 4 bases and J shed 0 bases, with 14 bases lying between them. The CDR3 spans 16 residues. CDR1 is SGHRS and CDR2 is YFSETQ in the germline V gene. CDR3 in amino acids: CASSQGTVDSGNTIYF. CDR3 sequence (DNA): TGCGCCAGCAGCCAGGGGACCGTCGACTCTGGAAACACCATATATTTT.

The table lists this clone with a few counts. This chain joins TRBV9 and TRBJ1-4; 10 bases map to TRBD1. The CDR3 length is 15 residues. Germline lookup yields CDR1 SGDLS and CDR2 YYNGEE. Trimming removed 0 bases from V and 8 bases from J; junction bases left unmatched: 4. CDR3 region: CASSVGGDRGEKLFF. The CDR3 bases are TGTGCCAGCAGCGTAGGGGGGGACAGGGGAGAAAAACTGTTTTTT. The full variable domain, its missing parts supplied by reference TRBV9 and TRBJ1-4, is DSGVTQTPKHLITATGQRVTLRCSPRSGDLSVYWYQQSLDQGLQFLIQYYNGEERAKGNILERFSAQQFPDLHSELNLSSLELGDSALYFCASSVGGDRGEKLFFGSGTQLSVL.

CDR3 nucleotide sequence: TGTGCCAGCAGCCGACCCGGCAGGGGGAACTATGGCTACACCTTC. Protein: CASSRPGRGNYGYTF. The V call is TRBV6-2 or TRBV6-3, the J call TRBJ1-2, with TRBD1 matching over 7 bases. The ends lost 6 bases at V and 2 bases at J; junction bases unmatched: 9. Germline V CDR1 and CDR2: MNHEY, SVGEGT. This CDR3 is built from 15 residues.

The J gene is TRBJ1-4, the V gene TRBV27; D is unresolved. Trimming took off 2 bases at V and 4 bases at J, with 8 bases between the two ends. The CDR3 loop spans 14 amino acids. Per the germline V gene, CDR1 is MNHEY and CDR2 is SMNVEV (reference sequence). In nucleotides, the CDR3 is TGTGCCAGCAGTTTACAAACAGATAATGAAAAACTGTTTTTT. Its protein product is CASSLQTDNEKLFF. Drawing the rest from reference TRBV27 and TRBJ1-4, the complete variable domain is EAQVTQNPRYLITVTGKKLTVTCSQNMNHEYMSWYRQDPGLGLRQIYYSMNVEVTDKGDVPEGYKVSRKEKRNFPLILESPSPNQTSLYFCASSLQTDNEKLFFGSGTQLSVL.

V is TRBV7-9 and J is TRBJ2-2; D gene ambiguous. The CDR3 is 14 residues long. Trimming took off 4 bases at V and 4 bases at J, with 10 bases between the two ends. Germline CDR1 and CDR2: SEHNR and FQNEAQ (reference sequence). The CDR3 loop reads CASSSLSATGELFF. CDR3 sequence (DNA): TGTGCCAGCAGCTCACTGTCTGCCACCGGGGAGCTGTTTTTT.

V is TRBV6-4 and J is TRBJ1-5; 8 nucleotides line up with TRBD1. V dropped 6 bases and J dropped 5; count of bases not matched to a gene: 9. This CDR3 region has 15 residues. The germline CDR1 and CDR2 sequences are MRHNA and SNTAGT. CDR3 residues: CASRATGGTDQPQHF. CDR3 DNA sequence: TGTGCCAGCAGGGCAACAGGGGGAACTGATCAGCCCCAGCATTTT.

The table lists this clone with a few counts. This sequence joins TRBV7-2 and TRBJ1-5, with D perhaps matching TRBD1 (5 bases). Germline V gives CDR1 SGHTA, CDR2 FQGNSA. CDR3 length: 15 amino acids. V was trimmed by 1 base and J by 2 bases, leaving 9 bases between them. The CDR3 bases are TGTGCCAGCAGCTTAGGCTGGGGCGGCAATCAGCCCCAGCATTTT. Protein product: CASSLGWGGNQPQHF.

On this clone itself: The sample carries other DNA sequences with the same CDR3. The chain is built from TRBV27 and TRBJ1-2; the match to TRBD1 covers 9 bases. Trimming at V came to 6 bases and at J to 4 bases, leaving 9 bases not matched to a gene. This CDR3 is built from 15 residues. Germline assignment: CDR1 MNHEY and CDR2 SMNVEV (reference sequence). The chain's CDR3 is CASSSGTGSLYGYTF. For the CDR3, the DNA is TGTGCCAGCAGCTCCGGGACAGGGAGTCTCTATGGCTACACCTTC.

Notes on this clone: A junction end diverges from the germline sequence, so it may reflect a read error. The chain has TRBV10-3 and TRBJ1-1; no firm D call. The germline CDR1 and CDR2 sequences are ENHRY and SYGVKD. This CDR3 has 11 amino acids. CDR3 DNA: TGTGCCATCACTGAGGGAGGTGAAGCTTTCTTT. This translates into CAITEGGEAFF.

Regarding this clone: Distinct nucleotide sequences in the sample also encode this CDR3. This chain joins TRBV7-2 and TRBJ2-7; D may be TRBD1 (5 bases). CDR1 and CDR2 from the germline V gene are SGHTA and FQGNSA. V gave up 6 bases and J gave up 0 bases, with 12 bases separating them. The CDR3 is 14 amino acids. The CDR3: CASSRTGSSYEQYF. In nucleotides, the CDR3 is TGTGCCAGCAGTCGAACAGGAAGCTCCTACGAGCAGTACTTC.

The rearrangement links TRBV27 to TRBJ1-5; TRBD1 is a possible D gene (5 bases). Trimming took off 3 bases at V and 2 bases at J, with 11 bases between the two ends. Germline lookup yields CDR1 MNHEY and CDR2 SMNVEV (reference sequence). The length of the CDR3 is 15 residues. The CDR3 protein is CASSLGGVGNQPQHF. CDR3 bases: TGTGCCAGCAGTTTGGGGGGGGTAGGCAATCAGCCCCAGCATTTT.

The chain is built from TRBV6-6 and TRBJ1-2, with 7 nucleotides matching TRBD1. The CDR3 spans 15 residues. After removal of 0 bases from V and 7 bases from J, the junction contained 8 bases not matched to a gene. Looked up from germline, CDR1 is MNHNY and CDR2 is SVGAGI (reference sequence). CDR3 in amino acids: CASSYSVSQGSGYTF. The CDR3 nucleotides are TGTGCCAGCAGTTACTCGGTATCACAGGGGTCTGGCTACACCTTC.

This CDR3 is CAWATGAYSNQPQHF. DNA of the CDR3: TGTGCCTGGGCGACAGGAGCGTATAGCAATCAGCCCCAGCATTTT. V and J are TRBV30 and TRBJ1-5; D perhaps matches TRBD1 (6 bases). V gave up 5 bases and J gave up 0 bases, with 14 bases separating them. This CDR3 contains 15 residues. Germline CDR1 is GTSNPN and CDR2 is SVGIG (reference sequence).

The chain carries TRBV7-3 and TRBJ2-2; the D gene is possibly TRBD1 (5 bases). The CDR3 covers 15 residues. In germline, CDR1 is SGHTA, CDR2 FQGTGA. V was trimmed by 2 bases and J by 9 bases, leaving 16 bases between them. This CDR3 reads CASSLSPGSGRELFF. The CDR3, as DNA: TGTGCCAGCAGCTTATCGCCAGGGTCGGGCCGGGAGCTGTTTTTT.

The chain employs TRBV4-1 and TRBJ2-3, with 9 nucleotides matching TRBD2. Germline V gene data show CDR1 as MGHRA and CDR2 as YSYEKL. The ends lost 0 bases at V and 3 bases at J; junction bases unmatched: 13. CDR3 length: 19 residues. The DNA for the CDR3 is TGCGCCAGCAGCCAAGATATGGGTGGAGCGGGGGGTGCGACAGATACGCAGTATTTT. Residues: CASSQDMGGAGGATDTQYF.

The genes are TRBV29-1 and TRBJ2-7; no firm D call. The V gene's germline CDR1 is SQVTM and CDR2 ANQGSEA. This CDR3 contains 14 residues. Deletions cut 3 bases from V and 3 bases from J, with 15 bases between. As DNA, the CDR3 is TGCAGCGTTGAGGGTCGAGAAGAGGACTACGAGCAGTACTTC. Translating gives CSVEGREEDYEQYF.